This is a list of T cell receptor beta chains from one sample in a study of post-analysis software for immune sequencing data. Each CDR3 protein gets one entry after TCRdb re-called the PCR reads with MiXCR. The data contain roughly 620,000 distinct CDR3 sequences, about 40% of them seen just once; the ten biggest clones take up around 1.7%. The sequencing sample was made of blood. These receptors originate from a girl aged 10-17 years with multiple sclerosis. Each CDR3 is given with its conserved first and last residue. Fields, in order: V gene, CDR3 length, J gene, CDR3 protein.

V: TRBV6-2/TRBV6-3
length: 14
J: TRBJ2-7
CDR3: CASRAGTVSYEQYF

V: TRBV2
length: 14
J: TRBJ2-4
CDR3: CASSVDRVENIQYF

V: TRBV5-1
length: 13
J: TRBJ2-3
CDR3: CASTGPITDTQYF

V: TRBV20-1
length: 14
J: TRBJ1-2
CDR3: CSASPDRGANGYTF

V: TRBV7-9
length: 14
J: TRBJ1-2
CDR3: CASSLVRPDYGYTF

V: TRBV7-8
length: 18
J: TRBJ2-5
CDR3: CASSSTAWGDFWGETQYF

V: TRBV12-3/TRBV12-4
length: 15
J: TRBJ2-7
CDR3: CASSLVRDSAYEQYF

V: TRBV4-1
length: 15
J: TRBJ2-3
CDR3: CASSQRQGSADTQYF

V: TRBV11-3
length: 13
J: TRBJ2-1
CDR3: CASSLPLYNEQFF

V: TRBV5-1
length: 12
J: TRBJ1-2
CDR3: CASSVQGHGYTF

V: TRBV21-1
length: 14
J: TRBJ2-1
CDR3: CASSKPGKSNEQFF

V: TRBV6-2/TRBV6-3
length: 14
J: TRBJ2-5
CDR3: CASSNRGIQETQYF

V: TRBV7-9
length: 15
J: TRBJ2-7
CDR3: CASSFATGKAGEQYF

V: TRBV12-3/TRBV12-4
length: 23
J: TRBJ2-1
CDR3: CASSPGVSGTGRWYLGVYNEQFF

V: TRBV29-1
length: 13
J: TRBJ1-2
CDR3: CSVEAGGSYGYTF

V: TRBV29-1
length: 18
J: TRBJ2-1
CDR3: CSVASGTSGRGGNNEQFF

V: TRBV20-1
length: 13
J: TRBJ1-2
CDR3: CSALLTVNYGYTF

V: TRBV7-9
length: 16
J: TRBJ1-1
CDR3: CASSSDGGRGNTEAFF